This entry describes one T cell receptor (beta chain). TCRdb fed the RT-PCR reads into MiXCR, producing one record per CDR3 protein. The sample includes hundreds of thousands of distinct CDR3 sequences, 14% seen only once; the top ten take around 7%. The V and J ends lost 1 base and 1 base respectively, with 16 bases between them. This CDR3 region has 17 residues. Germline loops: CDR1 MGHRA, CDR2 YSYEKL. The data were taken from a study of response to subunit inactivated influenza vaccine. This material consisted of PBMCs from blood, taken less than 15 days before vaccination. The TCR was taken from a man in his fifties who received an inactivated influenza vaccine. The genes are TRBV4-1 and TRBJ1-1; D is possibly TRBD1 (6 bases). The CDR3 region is CASSQVLGKGENTEAFF. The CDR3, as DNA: TGCGCCAGCAGCCAAGTCCTGGGGAAGGGGGAGAACACTGAAGCTTTCTTT.